The 4 T cell receptor beta chains below were found in one sample sequenced in a study of cytomegalovirus exposure and HLA in healthy donors. The PCR had 60 Vbeta and 13 Jbeta primers. TCRdb's copy holds only in-frame clones and misses some; the assay was immunoSEQ multiplex PCR. The repertoire consists of some 190,000 clones, with roughly 77% occurring once and the leading ten covering around 3.6%. Sequences were obtained from PBMCs. The receptors were gathered from a man between 35 and 55 years old in good health and CMV-seropositive.

CDR3 protein: CASARGAASSGNTIYF. The CDR3, as DNA: TGCGCCAGCGCCCGGGGAGCTGCTAGCTCTGGAAACACCATATATTTT. This chain joins TRBV4-1 and TRBJ1-3; D is undetermined. The germline CDR1 and CDR2 sequences are MGHRA and YSYEKL. The CDR3 sequence is 16 residues long. The V end was cut by 8 bases, the J end by 0 bases, with 17 bases between.

The V gene is TRBV28, the J gene TRBJ2-7; D call uncertain. V lost 2 bases and J lost 0, with 5 bases in between. This CDR3 has 13 residues. CDR1 and CDR2 from the germline V gene are MDHEN and SYDVKM. CDR3 nucleotide sequence: TGTGCCAGCAGTTTACTAGACTCCTACGAGCAGTACTTC. Encoded protein: CASSLLDSYEQYF.

This chain uses TRBV4-1 with TRBJ2-2, with D perhaps TRBD2 (5 bases). The V end lost 4 bases, the J end lost 7 bases, and 19 bases lay between the germline ends. Germline-derived CDR1 and CDR2 are MGHRA and YSYEKL. The CDR3 is made up of 16 amino acids. The CDR3, as DNA: TGCGCCAGCAGCCCCGGGAAGGCCCCGAGTGACGGGGAGCTGTTTTTT. Translated, it gives CASSPGKAPSDGELFF.

This clone was counted only a few times. V is TRBV13 and J is TRBJ1-2; 10 nucleotides align to TRBD1. The length of the CDR3 is 15 residues. V shed 6 bases and J 3 bases; nucleotides not matched to a gene: 7. CDR1 PRHDT and CDR2 FYEKMQ come from the germline V gene (reference sequence). The CDR3 bases are TGTGCCAGCAGTCGCACCGGGACAGGGGACTATGGCTACACCTTC. It encodes CASSRTGTGDYGYTF.